The T cell receptor (beta chain) described here comes from a study of tumor-infiltrating lymphocytes in primary liver carcinoma. Study summary: Measuring roughly 4.2 to 11 cm across, the tumors were staged as T1-T3 N0M0.

Taking about 20-31 mg of unsorted bulk tissue, the authors co-extracted RNA and DNA. Study observations and caveats: Tumors had a significantly higher top-250-clone fraction than blood (p = 0.039). Top clones occupying all five tumor regions numbered only about 7-25%.

Making TCR beta cDNA involved 400 to 600 ng total RNA and a constant-region primer. Generation of the TCR beta libraries relied on three nested multiplex PCR rounds using slightly modified ARM-PCR. TRBV1-TRBV30 forward primers paired with a C-beta reverse primer were used in the first two PCR rounds, which ran approximately 11 cycles each. TCRdb passed the multiplex PCR reads through MiXCR, listing each CDR3 protein once. Here the sample spans approximately 120,000 distinct CDR3 sequences, 64% being singletons. Of note for this clonotype: The antigen is unknown. Possible read error: a much larger clone is one base away. The final CDR3 position lacks the conserved phenylalanine or tryptophan, pointing to a likely read error.

This CDR3 spans 14 amino acids. Trimming removed 2 bases from V and 4 bases from J, with 11 bases in between. Sequencing was carried out using liver tumor tissue from sampling region 3. Subset noted: tumor region T3, left-lateral pole. The clonotype comes from a woman aged 55-69 years with primary liver carcinoma and hepatitis B virus infection. V is TRBV12-3 or TRBV12-4 and J is TRBJ1-1; the D gene is possibly TRBD1 (6 bases). CDR3 sequence reads: CASSLSGDGTEAFL. CDR3 nucleotides: TGTGCCAGCAGTTTATCAGGGGACGGCACTGAAGCTTTCCTT.